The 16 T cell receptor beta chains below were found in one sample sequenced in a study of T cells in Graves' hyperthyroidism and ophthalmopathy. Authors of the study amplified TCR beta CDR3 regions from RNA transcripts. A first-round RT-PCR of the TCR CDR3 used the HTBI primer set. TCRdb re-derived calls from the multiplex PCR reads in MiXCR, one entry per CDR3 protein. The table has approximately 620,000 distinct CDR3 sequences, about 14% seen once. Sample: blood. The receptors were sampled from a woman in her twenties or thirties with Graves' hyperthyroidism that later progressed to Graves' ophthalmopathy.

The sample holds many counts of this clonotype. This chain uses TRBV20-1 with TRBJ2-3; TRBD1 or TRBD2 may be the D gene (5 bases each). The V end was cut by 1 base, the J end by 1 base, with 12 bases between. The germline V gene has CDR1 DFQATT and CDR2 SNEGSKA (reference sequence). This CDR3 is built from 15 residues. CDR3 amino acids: CSARAGTAGTDTQYF. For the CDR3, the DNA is TGCAGTGCTAGAGCCGGGACGGCGGGCACAGATACGCAGTATTTT.

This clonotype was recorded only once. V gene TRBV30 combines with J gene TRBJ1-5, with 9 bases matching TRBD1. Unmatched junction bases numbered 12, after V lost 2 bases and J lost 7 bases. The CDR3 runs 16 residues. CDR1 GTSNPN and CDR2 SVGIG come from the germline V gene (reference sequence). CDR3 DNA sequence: TGTGCCTGGAGTCCACCCGGGACAGGGATCGGCCAGCCCCAGCATTTT. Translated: CAWSPPGTGIGQPQHF.

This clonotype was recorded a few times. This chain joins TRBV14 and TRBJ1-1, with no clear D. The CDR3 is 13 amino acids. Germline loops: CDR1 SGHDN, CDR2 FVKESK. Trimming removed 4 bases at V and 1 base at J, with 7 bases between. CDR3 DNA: TGTGCCAGCAGCCCCTGGGAGAACACTGAAGCTTTCTTT. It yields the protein CASSPWENTEAFF.

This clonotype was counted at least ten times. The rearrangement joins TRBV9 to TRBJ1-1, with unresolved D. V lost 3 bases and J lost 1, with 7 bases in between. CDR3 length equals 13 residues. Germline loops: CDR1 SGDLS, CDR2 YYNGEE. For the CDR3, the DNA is TGTGCCAGCAGCGGGGTCGGGAACACTGAAGCTTTCTTT. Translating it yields CASSGVGNTEAFF.

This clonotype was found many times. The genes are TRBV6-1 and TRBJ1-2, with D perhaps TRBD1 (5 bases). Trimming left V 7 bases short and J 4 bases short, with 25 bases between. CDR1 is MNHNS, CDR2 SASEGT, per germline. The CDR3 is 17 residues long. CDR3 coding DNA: TGTGCCAGCACCGACGGGGCCGGTGGACTCGCACTCTATGGCTACACCTTC. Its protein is CASTDGAGGLALYGYTF.

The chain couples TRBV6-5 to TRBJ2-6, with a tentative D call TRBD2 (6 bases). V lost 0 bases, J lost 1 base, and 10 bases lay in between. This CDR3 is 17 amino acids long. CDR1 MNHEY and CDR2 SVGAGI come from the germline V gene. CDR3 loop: CASSYSPGLSGANVLTF. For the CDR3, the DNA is TGTGCCAGCAGTTACTCCCCAGGACTATCTGGGGCCAACGTCCTGACTTTC.

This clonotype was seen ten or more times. The CDR3 nucleotides read TGTGCCAGCAGTCCTTACGCGGGAGGTTCCTACGAGCAGTACTTC. Its protein is CASSPYAGGSYEQYF. This chain connects TRBV28 to TRBJ2-7; 8 bases line up with TRBD2. The germline gives CDR1 MDHEN, CDR2 SYDVKM. The CDR3 sequence is 15 residues long. The junction had 7 bases not matched to a gene; V was cut back by 5 bases and J by 1 base.

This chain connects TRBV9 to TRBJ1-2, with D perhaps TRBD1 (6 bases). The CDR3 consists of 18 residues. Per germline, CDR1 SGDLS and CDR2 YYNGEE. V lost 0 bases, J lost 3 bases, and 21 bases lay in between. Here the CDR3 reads CASSVGSRGTGQYYGYTF. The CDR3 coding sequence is TGTGCCAGCAGCGTAGGAAGCAGGGGAACAGGGCAGTACTATGGCTACACCTTC.

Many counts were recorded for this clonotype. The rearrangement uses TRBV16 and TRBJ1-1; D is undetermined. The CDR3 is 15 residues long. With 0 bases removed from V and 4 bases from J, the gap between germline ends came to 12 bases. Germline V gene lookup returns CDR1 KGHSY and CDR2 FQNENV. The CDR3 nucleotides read TGTGCCAGCAGCCAATCCGGTACGGGCCTCACTGAAGCTTTCTTT. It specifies CASSQSGTGLTEAFF.

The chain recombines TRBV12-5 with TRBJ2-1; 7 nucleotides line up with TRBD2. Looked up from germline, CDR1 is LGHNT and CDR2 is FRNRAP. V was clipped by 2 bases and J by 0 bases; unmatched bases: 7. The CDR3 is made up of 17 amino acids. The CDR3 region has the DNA TGTGCTAGTGGTTTGAGGGGTCTAGCGGACTCCTACAATGAGCAGTTCTTC. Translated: CASGLRGLADSYNEQFF.

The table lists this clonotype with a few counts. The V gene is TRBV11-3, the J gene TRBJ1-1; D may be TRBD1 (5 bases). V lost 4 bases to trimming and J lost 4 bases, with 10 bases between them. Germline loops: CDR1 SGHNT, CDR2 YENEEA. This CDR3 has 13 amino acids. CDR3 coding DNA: TGTGCCAGCAGCTCACAGGTTAGCACTGAAGCTTTCTTT. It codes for CASSSQVSTEAFF.

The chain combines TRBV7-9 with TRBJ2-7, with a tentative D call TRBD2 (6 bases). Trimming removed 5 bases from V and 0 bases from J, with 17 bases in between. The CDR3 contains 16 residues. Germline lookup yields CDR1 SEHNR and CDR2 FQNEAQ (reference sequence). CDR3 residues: CASSMLGTSSSYEQYF. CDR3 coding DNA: TGTGCCAGCAGCATGTTAGGGACTTCTAGCTCCTACGAGCAGTACTTC.

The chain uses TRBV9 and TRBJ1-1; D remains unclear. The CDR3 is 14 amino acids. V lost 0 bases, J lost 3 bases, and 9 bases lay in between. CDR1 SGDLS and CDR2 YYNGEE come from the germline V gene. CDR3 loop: CASSVDGDHTEAFF. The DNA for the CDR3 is TGTGCCAGCAGCGTAGATGGGGATCACACTGAAGCTTTCTTT.

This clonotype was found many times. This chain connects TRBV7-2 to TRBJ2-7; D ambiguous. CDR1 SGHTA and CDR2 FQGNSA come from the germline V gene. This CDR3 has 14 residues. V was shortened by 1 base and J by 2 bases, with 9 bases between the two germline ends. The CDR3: CASSLEVGPYEQYF. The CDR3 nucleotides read TGTGCCAGCAGCTTAGAAGTCGGGCCCTACGAGCAGTACTTC.

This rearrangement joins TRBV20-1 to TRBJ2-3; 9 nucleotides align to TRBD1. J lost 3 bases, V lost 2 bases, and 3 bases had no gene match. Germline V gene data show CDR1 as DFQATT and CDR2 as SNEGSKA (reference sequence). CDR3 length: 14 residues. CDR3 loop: CSARSDRGTDTQYF. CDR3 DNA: TGCAGTGCTAGATCCGACAGGGGGACAGATACGCAGTATTTT.

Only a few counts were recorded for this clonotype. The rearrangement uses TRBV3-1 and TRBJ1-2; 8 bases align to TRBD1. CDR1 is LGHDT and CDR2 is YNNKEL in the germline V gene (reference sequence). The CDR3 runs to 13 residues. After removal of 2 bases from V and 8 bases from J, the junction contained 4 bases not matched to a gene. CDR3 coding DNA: TGTGCCAGCAGCCAAATGGGACAGGACGGCTACACCTTC. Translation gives CASSQMGQDGYTF.